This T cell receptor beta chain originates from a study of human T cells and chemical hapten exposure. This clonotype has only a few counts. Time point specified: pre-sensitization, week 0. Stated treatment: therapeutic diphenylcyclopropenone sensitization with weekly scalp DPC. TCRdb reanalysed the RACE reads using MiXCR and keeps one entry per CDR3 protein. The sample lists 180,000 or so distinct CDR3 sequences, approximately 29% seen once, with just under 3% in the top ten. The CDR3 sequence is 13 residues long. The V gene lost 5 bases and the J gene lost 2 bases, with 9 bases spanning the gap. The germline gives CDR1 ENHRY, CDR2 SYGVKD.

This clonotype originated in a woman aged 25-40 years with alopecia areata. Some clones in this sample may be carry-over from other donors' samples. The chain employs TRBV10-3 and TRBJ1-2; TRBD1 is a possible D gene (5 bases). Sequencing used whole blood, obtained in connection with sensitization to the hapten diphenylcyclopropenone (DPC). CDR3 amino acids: CAISQDTNYGYTF. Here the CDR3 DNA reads TGTGCCATCAGTCAGGACACCAACTATGGCTACACCTTC.